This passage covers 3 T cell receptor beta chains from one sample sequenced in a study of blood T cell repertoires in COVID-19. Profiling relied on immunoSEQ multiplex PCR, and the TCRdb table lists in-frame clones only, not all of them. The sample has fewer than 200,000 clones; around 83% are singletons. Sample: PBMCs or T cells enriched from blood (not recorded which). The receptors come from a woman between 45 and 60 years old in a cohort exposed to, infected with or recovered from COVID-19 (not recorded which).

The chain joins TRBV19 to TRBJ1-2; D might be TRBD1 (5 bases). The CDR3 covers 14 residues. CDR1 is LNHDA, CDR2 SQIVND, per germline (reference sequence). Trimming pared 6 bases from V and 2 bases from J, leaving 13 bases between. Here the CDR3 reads CASSFATENYGYTF. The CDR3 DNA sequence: TGTGCCAGTAGCTTCGCGACAGAGAACTATGGCTACACCTTC.

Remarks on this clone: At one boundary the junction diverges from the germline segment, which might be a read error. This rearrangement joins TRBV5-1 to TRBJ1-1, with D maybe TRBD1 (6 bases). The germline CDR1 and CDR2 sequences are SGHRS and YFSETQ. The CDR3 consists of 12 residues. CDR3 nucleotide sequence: TGCGCCAGCAGGTTGGACAGTTCTGAAGCTTTCTTT. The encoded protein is CASRLDSSEAFF.

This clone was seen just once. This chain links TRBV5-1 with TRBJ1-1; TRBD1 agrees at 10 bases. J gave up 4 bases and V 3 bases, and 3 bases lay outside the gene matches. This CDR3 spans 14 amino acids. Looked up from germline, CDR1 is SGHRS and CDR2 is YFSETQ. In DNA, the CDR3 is TGCGCCAGCAGCTCGACAGGGGGCCTCACTGAAGCTTTCTTT. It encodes CASSSTGGLTEAFF.